Listed below are T cell receptor beta chains from one sample, sequenced in a study of blood T cell repertoires in COVID-19. The table came from immunoSEQ multiplex PCR; TCRdb's copy has only in-frame clones and leaves some out. The sample holds 200,000 to 300,000 clones, 84% seen once. Sample: peripheral blood. These receptor sequences come from a man aged 45-65 years with acute or convalescent COVID-19. Both conserved end residues are part of each CDR3. Each record gives: J gene, D gene, V gene, CDR3 protein. A D gene is named only where the DNA matches it firmly.

J gene: TRBJ2-1; D gene: TRBD2; V gene: TRBV19; CDR3 protein: CASSEGLAFDNEQFF
J gene: TRBJ1-2; D gene: .; V gene: TRBV28; CDR3 protein: CASRGGGRSRGYTF
J gene: TRBJ2-2; D gene: .; V gene: TRBV6-1; CDR3 protein: CASSEFFSPGELFF
J gene: TRBJ2-7; D gene: TRBD2; V gene: TRBV5-1; CDR3 protein: CASSPATRGRGGEQYF
J gene: TRBJ1-4; D gene: TRBD1; V gene: TRBV7-8; CDR3 protein: CASSLARQGGEKLFF
J gene: TRBJ2-7; D gene: TRBD2; V gene: TRBV7-8; CDR3 protein: CASSLTSGRSLFWYEQYF
J gene: TRBJ1-2; D gene: TRBD1; V gene: TRBV29-1; CDR3 protein: CSVEQGAGYGYTF
J gene: TRBJ1-2; D gene: TRBD1; V gene: TRBV6-5; CDR3 protein: CASRRDSTAYGYTF
J gene: TRBJ1-1; D gene: .; V gene: TRBV30; CDR3 protein: CAWRQGGFTEAFF
J gene: TRBJ2-7; D gene: .; V gene: TRBV7-3; CDR3 protein: CASSLTSRYEQYF
J gene: TRBJ1-1; D gene: TRBD1; V gene: TRBV29-1; CDR3 protein: CSVEEGGAPNTEAFF
J gene: TRBJ1-2; D gene: .; V gene: TRBV30; CDR3 protein: CAWRNRGRRYGYTF
J gene: TRBJ2-3; D gene: .; V gene: TRBV21-1; CDR3 protein: CASSKPELRSTDTQYF
J gene: TRBJ2-2; D gene: TRBD1; V gene: TRBV6-5; CDR3 protein: CASSYSDRGSGELFF
J gene: TRBJ2-7; D gene: .; V gene: TRBV7-9; CDR3 protein: CASSPPVSTYEQYF
J gene: TRBJ2-3; D gene: .; V gene: TRBV27; CDR3 protein: CASSPYPGTSTDTQYF
J gene: TRBJ2-7; D gene: TRBD1; V gene: TRBV6-5; CDR3 protein: CASSRDRGSYEQYF
J gene: TRBJ2-1; D gene: .; V gene: TRBV2; CDR3 protein: CASSETRHGQNEQFF
J gene: TRBJ2-1; D gene: TRBD1; V gene: TRBV24-1; CDR3 protein: CATSDPTGGMFF
J gene: TRBJ1-5; D gene: .; V gene: TRBV5-1; CDR3 protein: CASSLGGLTNQPQHF